This record looks at one T cell receptor (beta chain) sequence and its context. Antigen specificity is unknown. Expressed TCRB transcripts got sequenced, as all isolated RNA was reverse transcribed. Clones were sequenced by immunoSEQ multiplex PCR, and TCRdb holds only the in-frame ones, with some missing. The sample holds some 240,000 clones, roughly 16% seen once. V lost 0 bases to trimming and J lost 0 bases, with 7 bases between them. The germline V gene has CDR1 SGHRS and CDR2 YFSETQ. The CDR3 sequence is 15 residues long. The sample originates from a study of beta chain features in type 1 diabetes. Whole-study findings and limits: Naive, central memory and Treg TCRB repertoires seemed to resemble each other more closely in patients than they did in healthy donors. Whatever favoring of shorter templates PCR might show would apply equally to patients and controls. Moderate yet significant TCRB CDR3 shortening was seen in Type 1 diabetes patients in all four CD4+ subsets.

The sample taken for sequencing was naive CD4+ T cells from blood. The origin of this receptor is a man younger than 40 with type 1 diabetes. This chain uses TRBV5-1 with TRBJ1-5; no clear D gene. Here the CDR3 reads CASSLGEDSNQPQHF. The CDR3 nucleotides are TGCGCCAGCAGCTTGGGTGAGGATAGCAATCAGCCCCAGCATTTT. The whole variable domain, remainder taken from reference TRBV5-1 and TRBJ1-5, is KAGVTQTPRYLIKTRGQQVTLSCSPISGHRSVSWYQQTPGQGLQFLFEYFSETQRNKGNFPGRFSGRQFSNSRSEMNVSTLELGDSALYLCASSLGEDSNQPQHFGDGTRLSIL.